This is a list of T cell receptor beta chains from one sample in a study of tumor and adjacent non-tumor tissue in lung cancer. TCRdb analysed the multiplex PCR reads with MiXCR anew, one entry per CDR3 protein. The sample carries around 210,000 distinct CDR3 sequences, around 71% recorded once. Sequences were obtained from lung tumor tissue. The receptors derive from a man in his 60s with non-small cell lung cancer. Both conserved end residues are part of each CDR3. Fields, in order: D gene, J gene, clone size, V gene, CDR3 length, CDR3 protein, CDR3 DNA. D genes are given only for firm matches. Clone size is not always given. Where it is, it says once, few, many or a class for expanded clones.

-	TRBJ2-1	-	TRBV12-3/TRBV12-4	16	CASSLAGLPMLDEQFF	TGTGCCAGCAGTTTAGCCGGCCTCCCAATGCTCGATGAGCAGTTCTTC
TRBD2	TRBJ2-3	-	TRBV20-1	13	CSTMLAGVNTQYF	TGCAGTACTATGCTAGCGGGAGTAAATACGCAGTATTTT
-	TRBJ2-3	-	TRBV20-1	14	CSARGDGSTDMQYF	TGCAGTGCTAGAGGTGATGGCAGCACAGATATGCAGTATTTT
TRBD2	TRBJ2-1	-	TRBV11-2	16	CASSLAWTSGGSEQFF	TGTGCCAGCAGCTTAGCTTGGACTAGCGGGGGTAGTGAGCAGTTCTTC
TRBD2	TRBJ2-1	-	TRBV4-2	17	CASSQVIQRDVYNDQFF	TGTGCCAGCAGCCAAGTTATTCAGCGGGACGTGTACAATGATCAGTTCTTC
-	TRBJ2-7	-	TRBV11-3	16	CTSSGVGPLAPSEQYF	TGTACCAGCTCCGGGGTGGGACCACTAGCCCCGTCCGAGCAGTACTTC
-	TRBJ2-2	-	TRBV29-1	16	CGVAALGGGKAGELFF	TGCGGCGTCGCCGCCCTTGGGGGAGGCAAGGCCGGGGAGCTGTTTTTT
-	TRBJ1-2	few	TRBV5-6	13	CASSPGRNYGYTF	TGTGCCAGCAGCCCAGGAAGAAACTATGGCTACACCTTC
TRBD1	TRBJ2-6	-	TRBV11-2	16	CASSFGTGSGANILTF	TGTGCCAGCAGCTTCGGGACAGGCTCTGGGGCCAATATCCTGACTTTC
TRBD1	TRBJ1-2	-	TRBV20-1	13	CSARNQGGYSYTF	TGCAGTGCTAGAAATCAGGGGGGATATAGCTACACCTTC
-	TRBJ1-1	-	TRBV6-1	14	CASRSVHLNTEAFF	TGTGCCAGCAGGTCGGTACATCTAAACACTGAAGCTTTCTTC
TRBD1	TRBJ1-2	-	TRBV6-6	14	CASRSRGPWYGYTF	TGTGCCAGCAGGTCCAGGGGGCCCTGGTATGGCTACACCTTC
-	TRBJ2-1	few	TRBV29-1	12	CRVDGRTSEQFF	TGTAGAGTTGACGGCCGGACCTCCGAGCAGTTCTTC
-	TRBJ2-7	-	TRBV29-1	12	CSVVDATYEQYF	TGCAGTGTTGTCGACGCAACCTACGAGCAGTACTTC
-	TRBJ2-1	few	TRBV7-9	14	CASSLALGVNEQFF	TGTGCCAGCAGCTTAGCCCTAGGGGTCAATGAGCAGTTCTTC
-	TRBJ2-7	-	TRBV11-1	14	CTSSLDSASYEQYF	TGTACTAGCAGCCTGGACAGTGCATCCTACGAGCAGTACTTC
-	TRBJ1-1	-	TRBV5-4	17	CANSAGLQRRGDTEAFF	TGTGCCAACAGCGCCGGTCTACAGAGACGAGGCGACACTGAAGCTTTCTTT
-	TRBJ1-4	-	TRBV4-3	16	CASNQEPQAVGENLFF	TGCGCCAGCAACCAAGAACCCCAGGCAGTAGGGGAAAATCTGTTTTTT
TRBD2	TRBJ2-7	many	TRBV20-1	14	CSARDISGGREQYF	TGCAGTGCTAGAGATATAAGCGGGGGGAGGGAGCAGTACTTC
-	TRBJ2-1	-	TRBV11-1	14	CASSLGRIVNEQFF	TGTGCCAGCAGTCTGGGGAGGATAGTCAATGAGCAGTTCTTC
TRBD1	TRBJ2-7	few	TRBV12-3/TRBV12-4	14	CASSFRGRTHEQYF	TGTGCCAGCAGTTTCAGGGGGAGAACGCACGAGCAGTACTTC
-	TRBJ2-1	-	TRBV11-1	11	CTSSKTREQFF	TGTACCAGCAGCAAGACACGGGAGCAGTTCTTC
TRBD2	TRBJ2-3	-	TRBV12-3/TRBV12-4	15	CASSQQAGGQNTQYF	TGTGCCAGCAGCCAACAGGCGGGGGGTCAGAATACGCAGTATTTT
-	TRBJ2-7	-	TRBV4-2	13	CVSSQGKCYEQYF	TGTGTCAGCAGCCAGGGCAAATGCTACGAGCAGTACTTC
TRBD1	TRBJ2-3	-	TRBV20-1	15	CSTRRGTGSTDTQFF	TGCAGTACTAGGAGGGGGACAGGATCGACAGATACGCAGTTTTTT
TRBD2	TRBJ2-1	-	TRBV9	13	CARTSGRANEQFF	TGTGCCAGGACTAGCGGGAGGGCCAATGAGCAGTTCTTC
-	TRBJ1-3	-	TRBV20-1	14	CSASGPAAGYTIHF	TGCAGTGCTAGCGGCCCCGCGGCTGGATACACCATACATTTT
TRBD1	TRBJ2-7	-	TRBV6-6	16	CASSLPDRAAYVEQYF	TGTGCCAGCAGTCTCCCCGACAGGGCAGCCTACGTTGAGCAGTACTTC
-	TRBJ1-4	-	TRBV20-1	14	CSVKDGRGDEKLFF	TGCAGTGTCAAGGACGGCAGGGGTGATGAAAAACTGTTTTTT
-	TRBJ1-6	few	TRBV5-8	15	CASSLEAAWNSPLHF	TGTGCCAGCAGCTTGGAGGCAGCCTGGAACTCACCCCTCCACTTT
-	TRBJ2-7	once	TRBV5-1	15	CASSLAQVPSYEQYF	TGCGCCAGCAGCTTGGCACAGGTCCCCTCCTACGAGCAGTACTTC
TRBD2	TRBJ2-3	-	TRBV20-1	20	CSARDPILLAGVIRPGTQYF	TGCAGTGCTAGAGATCCGATTTTACTAGCGGGAGTAATCCGTCCAGGTACGCAGTATTTT
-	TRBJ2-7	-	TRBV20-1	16	CSARPSLERASYEQYF	TGCAGTGCTAGACCGAGCCTGGAGCGGGCCTCCTACGAGCAGTATTTC
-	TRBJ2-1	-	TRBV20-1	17	CSATGAGAGPSYSEQFF	TGCAGTGCTACCGGGGCAGGGGCGGGGCCCTCCTACAGTGAGCAGTTCTTC
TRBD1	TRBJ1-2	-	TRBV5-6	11	CARSLGQGETF	TGTGCCCGTAGCTTGGGACAGGGAGAGACCTTC
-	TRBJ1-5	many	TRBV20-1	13	CSAKLGPNQPQHF	TGCAGTGCAAAACTCGGACCTAATCAGCCCCAGCATTTT
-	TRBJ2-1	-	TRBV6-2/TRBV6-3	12	CASSYWEYEQFF	TGTGCCAGCAGTTACTGGGAGTATGAGCAGTTCTTT
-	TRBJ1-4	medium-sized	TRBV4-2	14	CASGTGGVNEKLFF	TGTGCCAGCGGTACGGGGGGGGTTAATGAAAAACTGTTTTTT
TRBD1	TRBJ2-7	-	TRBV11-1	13	CASSTDRSGEQYF	TGTGCCAGCAGCACGGACAGGAGTGGAGAGCAATACTTC
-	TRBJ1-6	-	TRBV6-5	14	CASRPHGGTSTLHF	TGTGCCAGTAGGCCCCATGGGGGGACATCAACCCTCCACTTT
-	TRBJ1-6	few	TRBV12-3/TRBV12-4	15	CASSSEGSYNSPLHF	TGTGCCAGCAGTTCCGAGGGCTCCTATAATTCACCCCTCCACTTT